The sequence of this T cell receptor beta chain was determined in a study of Graves' ophthalmopathy and Graves' hyperthyroidism. Pregnancy or lactation, uncontrolled infections and other autoimmune diseases were grounds for excluding patients. Out of around 9.7 ml of fresh peripheral blood, PBMCs were obtained. RNA transcripts were the source from which TCR beta CDR3 regions were amplified. HTBI-primed first-round RT-PCR preceded second-round multiplex PCR. A single record per CDR3 protein comes from TCRdb applying MiXCR to the multiplex PCR reads. The sample lists under 250,000 distinct CDR3 sequences; 20% to 25% were seen once. The study's findings and limits: Sensitivity reached roughly 70% and specificity roughly 72% when the model predicted ophthalmopathy progression.

V was trimmed by 5 bases and J by 5 bases, leaving 9 bases between them. Germline-derived CDR1 and CDR2 are KGHDR and SFDVKD. CDR3 length equals 13 residues. This clonotype came up many times. Its specificity is unknown. Sequenced sample: peripheral blood. The chain combines TRBV24-1 with TRBJ1-5; D is uncertain. The TCR comes from a woman in her forties or fifties with Graves' ophthalmopathy. The CDR3 DNA is TGTGCCACCAGTGCGGGCACCGATCAGCCCCAGCATTTT. Its protein is CATSAGTDQPQHF.